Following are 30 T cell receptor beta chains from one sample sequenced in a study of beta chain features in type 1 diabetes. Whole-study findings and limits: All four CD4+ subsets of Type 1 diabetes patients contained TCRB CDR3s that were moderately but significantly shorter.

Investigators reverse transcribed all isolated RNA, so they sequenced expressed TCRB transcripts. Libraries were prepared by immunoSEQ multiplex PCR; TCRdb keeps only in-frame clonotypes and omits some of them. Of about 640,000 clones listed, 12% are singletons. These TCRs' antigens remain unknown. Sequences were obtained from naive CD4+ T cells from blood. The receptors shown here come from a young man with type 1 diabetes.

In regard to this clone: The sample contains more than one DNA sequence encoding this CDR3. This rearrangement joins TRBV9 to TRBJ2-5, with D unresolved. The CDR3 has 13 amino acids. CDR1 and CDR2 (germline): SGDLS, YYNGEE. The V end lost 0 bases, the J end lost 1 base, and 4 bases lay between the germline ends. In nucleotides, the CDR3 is TGTGCCAGCAGCGTAGGACTCCAAGAGACCCAGTACTTC. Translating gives CASSVGLQETQYF.

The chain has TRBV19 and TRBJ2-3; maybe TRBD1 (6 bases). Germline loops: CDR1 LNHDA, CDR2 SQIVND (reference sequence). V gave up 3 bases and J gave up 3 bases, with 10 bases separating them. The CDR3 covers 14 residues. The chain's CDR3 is CASSIPGATDTQYF. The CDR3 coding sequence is TGTGCCAGTAGTATCCCAGGGGCGACAGATACGCAGTATTTT.

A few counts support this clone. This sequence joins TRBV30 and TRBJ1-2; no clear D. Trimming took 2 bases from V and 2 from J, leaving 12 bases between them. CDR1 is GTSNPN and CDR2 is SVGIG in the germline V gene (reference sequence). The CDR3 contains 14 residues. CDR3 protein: CAWSPLEPNYGYTF. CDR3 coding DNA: TGTGCCTGGAGTCCCCTAGAGCCGAACTATGGCTACACCTTC.

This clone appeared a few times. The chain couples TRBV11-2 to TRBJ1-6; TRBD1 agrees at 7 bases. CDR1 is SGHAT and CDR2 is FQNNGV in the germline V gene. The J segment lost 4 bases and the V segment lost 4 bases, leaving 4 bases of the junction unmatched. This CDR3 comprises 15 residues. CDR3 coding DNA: TGTGCCAGCAGCTCCCGGGACAGTTATAATTCACCCCTCCACTTT. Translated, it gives CASSSRDSYNSPLHF.

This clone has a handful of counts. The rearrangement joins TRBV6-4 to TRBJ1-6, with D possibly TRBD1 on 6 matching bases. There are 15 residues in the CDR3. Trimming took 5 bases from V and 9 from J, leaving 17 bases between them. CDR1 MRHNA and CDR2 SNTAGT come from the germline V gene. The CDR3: CASSRNREVTSPLHF. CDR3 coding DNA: TGTGCCAGCAGTCGCAACAGGGAAGTGACTTCACCCCTCCACTTT.

CDR3 bases: TGTGCCAGCAGCCAAGATCCCCAGGGACCTAACTATGGCTACACCTTC. Protein sequence: CASSQDPQGPNYGYTF. The chain employs TRBV4-2 and TRBJ1-2; possibly TRBD1 for D (5 bases). V shed 0 bases and J shed 0 bases, with 11 bases lying between them. The CDR3 is made up of 16 amino acids. Germline CDR1 reads LGHNA; CDR2 reads YNFKEQ.

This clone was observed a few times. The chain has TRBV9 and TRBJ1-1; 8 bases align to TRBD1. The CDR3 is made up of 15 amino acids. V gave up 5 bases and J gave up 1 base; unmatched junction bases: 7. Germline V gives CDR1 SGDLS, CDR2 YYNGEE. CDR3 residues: CASREAGGPNTEAFF. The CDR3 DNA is TGTGCCAGCAGAGAAGCAGGGGGCCCGAACACTGAAGCTTTCTTT.

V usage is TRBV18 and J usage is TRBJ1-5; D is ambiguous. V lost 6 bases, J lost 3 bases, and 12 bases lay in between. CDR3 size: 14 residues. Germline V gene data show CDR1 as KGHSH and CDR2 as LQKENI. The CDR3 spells CASSPTDLNQPQHF. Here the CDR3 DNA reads TGTGCCAGCTCTCCCACAGACCTCAATCAGCCCCAGCATTTT.

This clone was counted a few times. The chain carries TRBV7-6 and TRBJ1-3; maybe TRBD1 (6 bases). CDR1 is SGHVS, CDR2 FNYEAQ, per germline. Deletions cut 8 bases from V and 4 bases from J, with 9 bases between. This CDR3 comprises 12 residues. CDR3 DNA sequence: TGTGCCAGCGGTGGGACAGGAAACACCATATATTTT. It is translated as CASGGTGNTIYF.

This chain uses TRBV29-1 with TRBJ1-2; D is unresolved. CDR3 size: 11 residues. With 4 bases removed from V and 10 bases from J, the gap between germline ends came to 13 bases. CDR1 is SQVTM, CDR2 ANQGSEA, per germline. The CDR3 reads CSVVSSLDYTF. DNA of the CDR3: TGCAGCGTTGTCTCCAGCCTAGACTACACCTTC.

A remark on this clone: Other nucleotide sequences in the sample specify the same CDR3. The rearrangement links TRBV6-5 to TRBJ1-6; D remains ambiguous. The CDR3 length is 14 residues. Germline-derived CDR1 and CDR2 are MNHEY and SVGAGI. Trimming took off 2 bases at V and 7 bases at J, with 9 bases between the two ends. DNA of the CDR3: TGTGCCAGCAGTTACGTGGTCGGGAATTCACCCCTCCACTTT. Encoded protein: CASSYVVGNSPLHF.

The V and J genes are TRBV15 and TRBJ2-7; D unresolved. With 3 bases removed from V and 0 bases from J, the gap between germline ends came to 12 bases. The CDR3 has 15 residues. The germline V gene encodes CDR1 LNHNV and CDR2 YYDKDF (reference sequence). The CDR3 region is CATSSDIISSYEQYF. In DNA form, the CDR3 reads TGTGCCACCAGCAGTGACATAATAAGCTCCTACGAGCAGTACTTC.

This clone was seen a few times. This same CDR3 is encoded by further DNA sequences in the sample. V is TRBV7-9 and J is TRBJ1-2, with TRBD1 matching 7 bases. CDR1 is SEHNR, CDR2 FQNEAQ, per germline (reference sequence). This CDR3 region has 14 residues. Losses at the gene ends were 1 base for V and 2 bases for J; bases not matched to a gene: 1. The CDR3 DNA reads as TGTGCCAGCAGCTTAGGACAGGGAAACTATGGCTACACCTTC. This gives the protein CASSLGQGNYGYTF.

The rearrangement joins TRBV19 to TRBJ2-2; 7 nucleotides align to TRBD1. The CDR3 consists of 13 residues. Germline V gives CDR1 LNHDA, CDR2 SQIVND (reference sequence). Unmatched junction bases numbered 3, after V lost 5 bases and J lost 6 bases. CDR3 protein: CASSLTGPGELFF. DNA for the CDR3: TGTGCCAGTAGTTTGACAGGGCCCGGGGAGCTGTTTTTT.

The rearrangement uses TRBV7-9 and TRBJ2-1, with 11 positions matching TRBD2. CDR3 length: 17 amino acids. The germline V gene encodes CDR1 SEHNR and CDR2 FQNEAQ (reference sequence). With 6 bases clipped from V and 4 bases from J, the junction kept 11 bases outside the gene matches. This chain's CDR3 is CASSVASGGTGYNEQFF. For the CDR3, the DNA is TGTGCCAGCAGTGTCGCTAGCGGGGGGACCGGTTACAATGAGCAGTTCTTC.

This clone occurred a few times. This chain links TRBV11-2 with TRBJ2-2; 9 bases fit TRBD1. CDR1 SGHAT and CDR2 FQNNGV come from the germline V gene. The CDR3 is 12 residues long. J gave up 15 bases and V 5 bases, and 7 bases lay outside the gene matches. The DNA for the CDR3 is TGTGCCAGCAGCCCCGGGACAGGGAGGGTGTTTTTT. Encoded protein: CASSPGTGRVFF.

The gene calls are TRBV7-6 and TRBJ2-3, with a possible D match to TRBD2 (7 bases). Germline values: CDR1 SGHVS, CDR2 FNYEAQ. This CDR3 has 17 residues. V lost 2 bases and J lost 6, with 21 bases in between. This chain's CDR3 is CASSLTAGAGARDTQYF. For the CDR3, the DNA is TGTGCCAGCAGCTTAACCGCCGGTGCGGGGGCCAGGGATACGCAGTATTTT.

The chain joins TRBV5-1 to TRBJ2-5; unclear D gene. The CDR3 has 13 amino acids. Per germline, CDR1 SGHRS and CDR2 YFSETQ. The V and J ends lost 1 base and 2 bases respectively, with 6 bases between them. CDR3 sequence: CASSLFVQETQYF. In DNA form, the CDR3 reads TGCGCCAGCAGCTTGTTCGTACAAGAGACCCAGTACTTC.

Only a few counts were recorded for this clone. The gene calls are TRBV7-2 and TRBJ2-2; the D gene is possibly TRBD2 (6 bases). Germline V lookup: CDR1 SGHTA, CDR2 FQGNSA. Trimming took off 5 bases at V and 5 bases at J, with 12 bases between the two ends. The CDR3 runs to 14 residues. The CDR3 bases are TGTGCCAGCAGCCCCGCGGCGGGGACCGGGGAGCTGTTTTTT. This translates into CASSPAAGTGELFF.

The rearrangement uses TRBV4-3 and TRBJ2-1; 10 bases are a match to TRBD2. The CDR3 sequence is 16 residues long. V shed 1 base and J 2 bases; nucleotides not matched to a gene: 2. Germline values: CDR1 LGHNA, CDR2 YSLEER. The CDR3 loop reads CASSQGLAGPYNEQFF. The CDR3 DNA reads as TGCGCCAGCAGCCAAGGACTAGCGGGTCCCTACAATGAGCAGTTCTTC.

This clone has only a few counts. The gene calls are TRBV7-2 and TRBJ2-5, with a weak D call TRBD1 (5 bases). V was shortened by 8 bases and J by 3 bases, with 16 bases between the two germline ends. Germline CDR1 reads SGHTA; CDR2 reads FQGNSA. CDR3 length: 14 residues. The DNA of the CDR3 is TGTGCCAGCGGTTTACAGCCCAGGGAAGAGACCCAGTACTTC. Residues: CASGLQPREETQYF.

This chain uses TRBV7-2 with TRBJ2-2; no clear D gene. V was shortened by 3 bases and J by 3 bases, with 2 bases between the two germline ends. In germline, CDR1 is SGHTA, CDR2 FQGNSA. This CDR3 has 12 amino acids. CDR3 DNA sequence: TGTGCCAGCAGCTTTGACACCGGGGAGCTGTTTTTT. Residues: CASSFDTGELFF. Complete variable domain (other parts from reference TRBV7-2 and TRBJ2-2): GAGVSQSPSNKVTEKGKDVELRCDPISGHTALYWYRQSLGQGLEFLIYFQGNSAPDKSGLPSDRFSAERTGGSVSTLTIQRTQQEDSAVYLCASSFDTGELFFGEGSRLTVL.

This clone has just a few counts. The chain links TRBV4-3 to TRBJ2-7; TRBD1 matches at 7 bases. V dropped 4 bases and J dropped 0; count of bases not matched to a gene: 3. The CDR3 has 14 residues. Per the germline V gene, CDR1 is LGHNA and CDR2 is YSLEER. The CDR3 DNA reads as TGCGCCAGCAGCCCTCGACAGGGCTCCTACGAGCAGTACTTC. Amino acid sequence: CASSPRQGSYEQYF.

The CDR3 region is CASSLVAGTVLYEQYF. The CDR3 DNA reads as TGTGCCAGCAGCTTAGTAGCAGGGACAGTCCTCTACGAGCAGTACTTC. The genes are TRBV7-2 and TRBJ2-7; 7 bases are a match to TRBD1. This CDR3 contains 16 residues. Trimming cost V 1 base and J 3 bases; bases outside gene matches: 9. Per germline, CDR1 SGHTA and CDR2 FQGNSA.

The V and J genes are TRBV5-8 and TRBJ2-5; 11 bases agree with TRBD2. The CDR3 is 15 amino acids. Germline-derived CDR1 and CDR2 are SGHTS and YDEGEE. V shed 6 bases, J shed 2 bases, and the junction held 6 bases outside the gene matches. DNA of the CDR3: TGTGCCAGCACCATAAGGACTAGCGGGCAAGAGACCCAGTACTTC. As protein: CASTIRTSGQETQYF.

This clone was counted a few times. The CDR3 sequence is CASSYSSTLGVGYTF. CDR3 DNA: TGTGCCAGCAGTTACTCGAGCACTCTCGGCGTAGGCTACACCTTC. V and J are TRBV6-5 and TRBJ1-2; D gene unclear. V was trimmed by 0 bases and J by 8 bases, leaving 16 bases between them. From germline, CDR1 is MNHEY and CDR2 SVGAGI. The CDR3 has 15 amino acids.

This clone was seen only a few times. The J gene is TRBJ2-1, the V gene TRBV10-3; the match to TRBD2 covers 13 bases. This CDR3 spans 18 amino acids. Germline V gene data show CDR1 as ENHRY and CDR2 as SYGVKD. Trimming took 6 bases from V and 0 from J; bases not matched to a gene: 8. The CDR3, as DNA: TGTGCCATCAGGGACGGGACTAGCGGGGTGAGCTCCTACAATGAGCAGTTCTTC. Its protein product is CAIRDGTSGVSSYNEQFF.

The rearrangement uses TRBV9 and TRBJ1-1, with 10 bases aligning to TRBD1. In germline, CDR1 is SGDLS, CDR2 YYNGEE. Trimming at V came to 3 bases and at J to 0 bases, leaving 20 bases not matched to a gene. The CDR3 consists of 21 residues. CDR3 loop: CASSATSPDRGLGAMNTEAFF. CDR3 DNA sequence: TGTGCCAGCAGCGCCACCTCCCCTGACAGGGGGCTCGGGGCGATGAACACTGAAGCTTTCTTT.

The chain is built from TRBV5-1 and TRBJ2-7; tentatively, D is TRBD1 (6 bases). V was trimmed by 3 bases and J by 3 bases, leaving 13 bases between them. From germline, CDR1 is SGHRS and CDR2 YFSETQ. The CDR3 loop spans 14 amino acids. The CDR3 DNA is TGCGCCAGCAGCTACTCAGGGGAGAGCTACGAGCAGTACTTC. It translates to CASSYSGESYEQYF.

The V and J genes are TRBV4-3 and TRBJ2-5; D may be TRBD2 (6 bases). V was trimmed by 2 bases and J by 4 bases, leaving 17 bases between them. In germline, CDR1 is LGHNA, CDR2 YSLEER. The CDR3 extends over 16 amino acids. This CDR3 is CASSQTFGTPPETQYF. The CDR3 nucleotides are TGCGCCAGCAGCCAAACGTTCGGGACTCCCCCAGAGACCCAGTACTTC.